The clone carrying this TCR beta chain was detected ten times or more. The CDR3 is 14 residues long. Trimming shortened V by 5 bases and J by 5 bases, and 13 bases separated the two germline ends. Germline V gene data show CDR1 as MDHEN and CDR2 as SYDVKM. This sample was taken from a study of T-cell reconstitution after alpha-beta-depleted transplantation in children. Unique molecular identifiers were built into the TCRbeta library. TCRdb re-derived calls from the PCR reads in MiXCR, one entry per CDR3 protein. The repertoire includes about 980,000 distinct CDR3 sequences, about 29% of them detected once, and under 30% sits in the top ten.

The receptor was derived from a boy under two years old who had a stem cell transplant for SCID, so the T cells may come from the graft donor. This chain joins TRBV28 and TRBJ2-1; either TRBD1 or TRBD2 may supply D (5 bases each). Sequences were derived from PBMCs, mostly from graft donor cells, sampled 360 days after TCRalphabeta/CD19-depleted stem cell transplant. CDR3 coding DNA: TGTGCCAGCAGTCCCGGGACGGCGAACAATGAGCAGTTCTTC. Translated, it gives CASSPGTANNEQFF. The full variable domain, completed using reference TRBV28 and TRBJ2-1, is DVKVTQSSRYLVKRTGEKVFLECVQDMDHENMFWYRQDPGLGLRLIYFSYDVKMKEKGDIPEGYSVSREKKERFSLILESASTNQTSMYLCASSPGTANNEQFFGPGTRLTVL.